This T cell receptor beta chain was recorded in a study of shared clonotypes between healthy human individuals. This table comes from immunoSEQ multiplex PCR, and its TCRdb copy is limited to in-frame clones, with some not included. Of about 490,000 clones in the sample, roughly 85% were seen once. CDR3 length equals 12 residues. V gave up 4 bases and J gave up 1 base, with 4 bases separating them. Germline CDR1 SGHTA, CDR2 FQGNSA. The sequenced sample consisted of PBMCs. The receptor's source is a middle-aged woman in good health. Some clones in this sample may be carry-over from other donors' samples. The J gene is TRBJ1-1, the V gene TRBV7-2, with D unresolved. The CDR3, as DNA: TGTGCCAGCAGCTCACGGAACACTGAAGCTTTCTTT. Protein: CASSSRNTEAFF.